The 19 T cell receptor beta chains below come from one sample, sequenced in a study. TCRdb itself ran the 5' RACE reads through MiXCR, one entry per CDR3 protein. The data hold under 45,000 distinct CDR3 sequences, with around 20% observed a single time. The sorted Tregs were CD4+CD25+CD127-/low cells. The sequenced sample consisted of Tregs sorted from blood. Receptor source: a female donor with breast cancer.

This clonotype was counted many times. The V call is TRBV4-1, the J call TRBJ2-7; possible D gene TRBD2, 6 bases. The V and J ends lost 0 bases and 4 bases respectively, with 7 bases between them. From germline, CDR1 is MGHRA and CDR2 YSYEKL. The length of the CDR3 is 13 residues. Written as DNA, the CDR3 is TGCGCCAGCAGCCAAGACGCGGGGTACGAGCAGTACTTC. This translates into CASSQDAGYEQYF.

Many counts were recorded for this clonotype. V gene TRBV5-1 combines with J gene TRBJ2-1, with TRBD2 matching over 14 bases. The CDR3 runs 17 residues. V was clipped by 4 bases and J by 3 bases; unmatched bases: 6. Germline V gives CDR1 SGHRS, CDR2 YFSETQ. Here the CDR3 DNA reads TGCGCCAGCAGCACAGGGACTAGCGGGAGTTTCTACAATGAGCAGTTCTTC. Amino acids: CASSTGTSGSFYNEQFF.

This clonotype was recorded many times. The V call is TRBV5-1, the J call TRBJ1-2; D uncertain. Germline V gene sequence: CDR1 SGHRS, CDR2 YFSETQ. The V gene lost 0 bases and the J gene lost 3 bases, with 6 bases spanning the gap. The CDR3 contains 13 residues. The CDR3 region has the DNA TGCGCCAGCAGCTTGGTAAACGACTATGGCTACACCTTC. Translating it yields CASSLVNDYGYTF. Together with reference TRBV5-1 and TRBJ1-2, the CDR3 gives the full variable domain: KAGVTQTPRYLIKTRGQQVTLSCSPISGHRSVSWYQQTPGQGLQFLFEYFSETQRNKGNFPGRFSGRQFSNSRSEMNVSTLELGDSALYLCASSLVNDYGYTFGSGTRLTVV.

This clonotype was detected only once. CDR3 sequence reads: CSARDRGQYNEQFF. Written as DNA, the CDR3 is TGCAGTGCTAGGGACAGGGGGCAATACAATGAGCAGTTCTTC. V and J are TRBV20-1 and TRBJ2-1, with TRBD1 matching 11 bases. Germline CDR1 and CDR2: DFQATT and SNEGSKA (reference sequence). The CDR3 loop spans 14 amino acids. Trimming cost V 3 bases and J 4 bases; bases outside gene matches: 2.

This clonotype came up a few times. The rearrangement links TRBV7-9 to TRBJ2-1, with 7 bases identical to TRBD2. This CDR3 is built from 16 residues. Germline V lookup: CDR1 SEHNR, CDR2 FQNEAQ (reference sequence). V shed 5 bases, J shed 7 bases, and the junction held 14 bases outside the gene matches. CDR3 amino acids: CASSPNIGGRGNEQFF. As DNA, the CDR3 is TGTGCCAGCAGCCCCAATATCGGCGGGAGAGGTAATGAGCAGTTCTTC.

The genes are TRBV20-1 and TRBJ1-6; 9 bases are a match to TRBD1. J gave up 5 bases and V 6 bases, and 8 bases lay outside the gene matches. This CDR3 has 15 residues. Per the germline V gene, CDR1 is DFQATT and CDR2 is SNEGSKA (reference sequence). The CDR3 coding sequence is TGCAGTGCGCCGGTGACAGGGGGGAATAATTCACCCCTCCACTTT. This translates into CSAPVTGGNNSPLHF.

The CDR3 region is CSARWEDRGKETQYF. CDR3 DNA: TGCAGTGCTAGATGGGAGGACAGGGGAAAAGAGACCCAGTACTTC. The chain uses TRBV20-1 and TRBJ2-5, with 9 bases that match TRBD1. The trim removed 2 bases at V and 3 bases at J, leaving 7 bases unmatched. CDR1 and CDR2 (germline): DFQATT, SNEGSKA (reference sequence). CDR3 size: 15 residues.

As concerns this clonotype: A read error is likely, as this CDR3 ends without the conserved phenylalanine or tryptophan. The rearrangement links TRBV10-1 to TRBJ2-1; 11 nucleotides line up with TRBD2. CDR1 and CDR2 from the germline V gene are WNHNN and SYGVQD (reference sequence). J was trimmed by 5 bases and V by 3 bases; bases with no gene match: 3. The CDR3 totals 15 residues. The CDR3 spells CASSDLLAGDNEQFL. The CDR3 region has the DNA TGCGCCAGCAGTGATCTACTAGCGGGAGACAATGAGCAGTTCCTC.

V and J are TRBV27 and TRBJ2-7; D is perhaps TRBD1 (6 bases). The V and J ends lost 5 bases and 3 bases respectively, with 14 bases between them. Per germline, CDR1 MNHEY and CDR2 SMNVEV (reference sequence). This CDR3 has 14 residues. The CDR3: CASSPAGTFYEQYF. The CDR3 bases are TGTGCCAGCAGTCCTGCTGGGACATTCTACGAGCAGTACTTC.

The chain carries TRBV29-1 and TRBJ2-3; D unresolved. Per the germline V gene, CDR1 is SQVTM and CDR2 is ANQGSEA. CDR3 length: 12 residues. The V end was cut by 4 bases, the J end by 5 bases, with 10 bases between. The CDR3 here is CSVVLAEDTQYF. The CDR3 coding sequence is TGCAGCGTTGTTCTGGCTGAAGATACGCAGTATTTT.

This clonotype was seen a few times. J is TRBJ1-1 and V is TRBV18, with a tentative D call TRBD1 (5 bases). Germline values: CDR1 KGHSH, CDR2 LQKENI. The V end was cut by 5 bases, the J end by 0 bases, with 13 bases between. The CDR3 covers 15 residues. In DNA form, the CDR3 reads TGTGCCAGCTCATGGGGCGCGGCCCTGAACACTGAAGCTTTCTTT. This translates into CASSWGAALNTEAFF.

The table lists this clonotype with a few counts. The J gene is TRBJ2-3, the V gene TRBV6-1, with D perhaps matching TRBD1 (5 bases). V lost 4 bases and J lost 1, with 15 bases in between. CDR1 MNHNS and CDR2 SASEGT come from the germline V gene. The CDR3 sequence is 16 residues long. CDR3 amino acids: CASSGASGMGTDTQYF. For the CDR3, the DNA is TGTGCCAGCAGTGGAGCGTCAGGGATGGGCACAGATACGCAGTATTTT.

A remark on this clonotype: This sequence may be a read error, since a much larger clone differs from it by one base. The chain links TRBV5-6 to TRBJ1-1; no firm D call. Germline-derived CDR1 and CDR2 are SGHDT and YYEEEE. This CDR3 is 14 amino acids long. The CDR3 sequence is CTSSLSSAPQEAFF. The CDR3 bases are TGTACCAGCAGCTTGTCTTCCGCTCCACAGGAAGCTTTCTTT.

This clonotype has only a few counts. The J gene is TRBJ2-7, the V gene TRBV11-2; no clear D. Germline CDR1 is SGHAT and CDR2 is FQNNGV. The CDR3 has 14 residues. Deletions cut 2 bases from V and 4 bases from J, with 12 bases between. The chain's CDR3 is CASSLRVIAYEQYF. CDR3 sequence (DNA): TGTGCCAGCAGCTTAAGGGTAATAGCTTACGAGCAGTACTTC.

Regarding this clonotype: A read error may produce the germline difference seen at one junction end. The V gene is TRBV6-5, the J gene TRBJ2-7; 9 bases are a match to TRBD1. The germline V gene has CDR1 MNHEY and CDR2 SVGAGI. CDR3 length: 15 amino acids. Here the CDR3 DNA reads TGTGCCGGCAGTTACTCGGGACAGGGACTCGGCGAGCAGTACTTC. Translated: CAGSYSGQGLGEQYF.

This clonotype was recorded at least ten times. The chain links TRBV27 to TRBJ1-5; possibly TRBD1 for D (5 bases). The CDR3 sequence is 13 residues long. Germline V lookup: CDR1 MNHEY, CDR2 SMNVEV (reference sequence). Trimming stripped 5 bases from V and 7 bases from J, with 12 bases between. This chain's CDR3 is CASSPDSWQPQHF. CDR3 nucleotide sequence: TGTGCCAGCAGTCCCGACAGCTGGCAGCCCCAGCATTTT.

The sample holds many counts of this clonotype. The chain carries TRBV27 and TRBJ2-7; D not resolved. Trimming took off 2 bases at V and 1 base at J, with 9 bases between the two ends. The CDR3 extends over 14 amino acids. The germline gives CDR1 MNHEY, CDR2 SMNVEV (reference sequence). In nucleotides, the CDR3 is TGTGCCAGCAGTTTAAGTCTAACTTCCTACGAGCAGTACTTC. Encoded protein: CASSLSLTSYEQYF.

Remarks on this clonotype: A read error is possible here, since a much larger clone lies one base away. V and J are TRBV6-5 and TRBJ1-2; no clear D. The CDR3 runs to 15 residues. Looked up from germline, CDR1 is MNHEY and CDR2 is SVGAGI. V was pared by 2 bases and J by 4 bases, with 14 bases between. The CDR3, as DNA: TGTGCCAGCAGTTACGGGCTAAGCGATGTCTATGGCTACACCTTC. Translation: CASSYGLSDVYGYTF.

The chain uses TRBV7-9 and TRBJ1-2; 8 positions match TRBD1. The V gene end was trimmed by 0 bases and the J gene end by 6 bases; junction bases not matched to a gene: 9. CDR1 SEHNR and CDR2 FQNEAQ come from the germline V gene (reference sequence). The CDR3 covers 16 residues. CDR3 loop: CASSLALGAGGDGYTF. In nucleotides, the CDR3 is TGTGCCAGCAGCTTAGCGCTTGGCGCAGGGGGCGATGGCTACACCTTC.